Listed below are T cell receptor beta chains from one sample, sequenced in a study of blood T cell repertoires in COVID-19. TCRdb's table, derived via immunoSEQ multiplex PCR, lists solely in-frame clones and lacks some. The sample has approximately 230,000 clones, 84% seen once. The sample taken for sequencing was peripheral blood. The receptors originated from a man aged 25-45 years with active or convalescent COVID-19. Both conserved end residues are part of each CDR3. D genes are given only for firm matches. A row's size may be missing; if present it is once, few, many or a size class.

j_call v_call d_call clone_size cdr3_aa cdr3_nt
TRBJ2-5 TRBV24-1 TRBD2 . CATSDPGLPEEVQYF TGTGCCACCAGTGATCCGGGACTACCGGAGGAGGTCCAGTACTTC
TRBJ2-7 TRBV6-5 . . CASSSGDPYEQYF TGTGCCAGCAGTTCGGGGGATCCCTACGAGCAGTACTTC
TRBJ2-7 TRBV5-6 TRBD1 . CASSSGGEYEQYF TGTGCCAGCAGCTCAGGGGGAGAATACGAGCAGTACTTC
TRBJ1-2 TRBV5-4 . . CASSLDSSNYGYTF TGTGCCAGCAGCTTGGATAGCTCTAACTATGGCTACACCTTC
TRBJ1-4 TRBV9 . . CASSVGTTLNEKLFF TGTGCCAGCAGCGTAGGGACAACGCTTAATGAAAAACTGTTTTTT
TRBJ1-5 TRBV28 . . CASSQGSLYQPQHF TGTGCCAGCAGTCAGGGGTCTCTGTATCAGCCCCAGCATTTT
TRBJ2-3 TRBV25-1 . . CASSEYGGPRTDTQYF TGTGCCAGCAGTGAATACGGGGGGCCCCGCACAGATACGCAGTATTTT
TRBJ1-5 TRBV11-2 . . CASSFGGYSNQPQHF TGTGCCAGCAGCTTTGGGGGCTATAGCAATCAGCCCCAGCATTTT
TRBJ2-7 TRBV4-3 . . CASSQDLKGDLHF TGCGCCAGCAGCCAAGACCTGAAGGGGGACCTCCACTTC
TRBJ1-6 TRBV9 TRBD1 . CASSATGTGGLPLHF TGTGCCAGCAGCGCTACCGGGACAGGGGGCCTACCCCTCCACTTT
TRBJ1-2 TRBV6-6 TRBD1 . CASKTGWGNYGYTF TGTGCCAGCAAGACAGGGTGGGGCAACTATGGCTACACCTTC
TRBJ2-1 TRBV7-6 TRBD2 . CASSLVTSGTYNEQFF TGTGCCAGCAGCCTCGTGACTAGCGGGACCTACAATGAGCAGTTCTTC
TRBJ2-3 TRBV5-6 TRBD2 . CASSSGLAGTDTQYF TGTGCCAGCAGCTCGGGACTAGCGGGCACAGATACGCAGTATTTT
TRBJ2-1 TRBV11-3 . . CASSLSGYGNEQFF TGTGCCAGCAGCCTAAGCGGGTATGGGAATGAGCAGTTCTTC
TRBJ1-2 TRBV4-3 TRBD1 . CASSRLGTGGGYTF TGCGCCAGCAGCCGGCTAGGGACAGGCGGAGGCTACACCTTC
TRBJ1-2 TRBV28 TRBD1 few CASRVQGALLSGYTF TGTGCCAGCAGGGTACAGGGGGCGCTTCTTTCTGGCTACACCTTC
TRBJ1-4 TRBV28 . . CASSFGQGGEKLFF TGTGCCAGCAGTTTTGGGCAGGGAGGTGAAAAACTGTTTTTT
TRBJ1-5 TRBV2 . . CASSLDQPQHF TGTGCCAGCAGCTTAGATCAGCCCCAGCATTTT
TRBJ2-1 TRBV19 TRBD2 . CASSSSGGSSYNEQFF TGTGCCAGTAGTAGTAGCGGGGGCAGCTCCTACAATGAGCAGTTCTTC
TRBJ1-1 TRBV7-2 . . CASSSQGTISEAFF TGTGCCAGCAGCTCGCAGGGGACTATCTCTGAAGCTTTCTTT
TRBJ2-1 TRBV5-4 TRBD2 . CASSLTRGSFGLVNEQFF TGTGCCAGCAGCTTGACTCGCGGGAGTTTCGGTCTGGTCAATGAGCAGTTCTTC
TRBJ2-5 TRBV11-2 TRBD2 . CASSSLAGGPKTQYF TGTGCCAGCAGCTCACTAGCGGGGGGGCCGAAGACCCAGTACTTC